This T cell receptor (beta chain) was sequenced for a study of T-cell memory formation after mild COVID-19. General observations from the study: Clones that contracted from day 15 to 85 had balanced CD4/CD8; later expanders were CD4+ biased. Clones that contracted clustered mainly in CM and EM if CD4+ and in EMRA if CD8+.

Germline loops: CDR1 MNHNY, CDR2 SVGAGI (reference sequence). V lost 2 bases and J 0 bases, leaving 16 bases between the germline ends. There are 17 residues in the CDR3. Worth noting for this clonotype: Its specificity is unknown.

Each CDR3 protein is one row after TCRdb ran MiXCR on the 5' RACE reads. Here the sample spans roughly 300,000 distinct CDR3 sequences, roughly 13% being singletons. The V gene is TRBV6-6, the J gene TRBJ1-1; D not resolved. Sequenced input: PBMCs or a T cell subset sorted from them (not recorded which). This clonotype was sampled from a man aged 18 to 35 who had mild COVID-19 (a few samples of this study predate the infection). Cell type and time point are not known. For the CDR3, the DNA is TGTGCCAGCAGTTACCCCCTGTCGAGACTAATGAACACTGAAGCTTTCTTT. Its protein product is CASSYPLSRLMNTEAFF.